This TCR beta chain was retrieved from a study of identical twins. Study results and limitations: Reduced insertions were recorded for abundant cord blood beta clonotypes, with no such pattern in memory repertoires.

With regard to this clonotype: The antigen is not known.

The germline V gene encodes CDR1 MDHEN and CDR2 SYDVKM. The CDR3 has 14 residues. Deletions cut 5 bases from V and 6 bases from J, with 14 bases between. Template switching, a step in the protocol, added a universal primer site, and cDNA carried unique molecular identifiers. TCRdb independently ran MiXCR on the 5' RACE reads; one entry per CDR3 protein. The sample yields fewer than 800,000 distinct CDR3 sequences, under 8.5% seen once. The same sample was also studied in work on yellow fever vaccine responses in identical twins.

This receptor was taken from a woman aged 18-30 years in good health. This chain joins TRBV28 and TRBJ2-1; D remains unclear. The sample taken for sequencing was PBMCs. CDR3 region: CASSLKGSGNEQFF. CDR3 nucleotides: TGTGCCAGCAGTCTAAAGGGATCGGGCAATGAGCAGTTCTTC.